One sample yielded the 22 T cell receptor beta chains listed below, sequenced in a study of patients and donors after allogeneic stem cell transplantation. TCRdb reprocessed the RT-PCR reads via MiXCR and lists one record per CDR3 protein. Of a few hundred thousand distinct CDR3 sequences in the sample, 13% to 15% were seen once. Sequencing used blood, either unsorted or a sorted T cell fraction (not recorded which). Receptors were obtained from a human donor who was either an allogeneic HSCT recipient or a stem cell or donor lymphocyte infusion donor (not recorded which). It is not recorded whose cells these are; they may come from a transplant donor.

The V gene is TRBV14, the J gene TRBJ1-6; TRBD1 aligns across 10 bases. This CDR3 is built from 14 residues. The germline gives CDR1 SGHDN, CDR2 FVKESK. V lost 2 bases to trimming and J lost 12 bases; unmatched junction nucleotides: 4. Here the CDR3 DNA reads TGTGCCAGCAGCCAACCGGGACAGGGGTTACCCCTCCACTTT. Translated: CASSQPGQGLPLHF.

The chain links TRBV19 to TRBJ1-1; 8 bases fit TRBD1. V shed 4 bases, J shed 4 bases, and the junction held 2 bases outside the gene matches. This CDR3 region has 13 residues. Looked up from germline, CDR1 is LNHDA and CDR2 is SQIVND (reference sequence). Here the CDR3 DNA reads TGTGCCAGTAGTAAAACAGGGGGCACTGAAGCTTTCTTT. Protein sequence: CASSKTGGTEAFF. The full variable domain, completed using reference TRBV19 and TRBJ1-1, is DGGITQSPKYLFRKEGQNVTLSCEQNLNHDAMYWYRQDPGQGLRLIYYSQIVNDFQKGDIAEGYSVSREKKESFPLTVTSAQKNPTAFYLCASSKTGGTEAFFGQGTRLTVV.

This clonotype has just a few counts. V usage is TRBV24-1 and J usage is TRBJ2-3, with no clear D. CDR1 is KGHDR and CDR2 is SFDVKD in the germline V gene. The V end was cut by 4 bases, the J end by 4 bases, with 2 bases between. The CDR3 covers 11 residues. The CDR3 here is CATSESDTQYF. CDR3 sequence (DNA): TGTGCCACCAGTGAATCAGATACGCAGTATTTT.

This clonotype was observed a handful of times. This rearrangement joins TRBV12-3 or TRBV12-4 to TRBJ1-1, with a tentative D call TRBD1 (5 bases). CDR3 length: 13 residues. The V end lost 3 bases, the J end lost 3 bases, and 8 bases lay between the germline ends. CDR3 bases: TGTGCCAGCAGTTTTGGGGCCTACACTGAAGCTTTCTTT. This encodes CASSFGAYTEAFF.

This clonotype was detected a few times. The chain uses TRBV6-4 and TRBJ1-1, with 9 bases fitting TRBD1. V was pared by 6 bases and J by 4 bases, with 9 bases of the junction left unmatched. The CDR3 consists of 15 residues. The V gene's germline CDR1 is MRHNA and CDR2 SNTAGT. The CDR3 region has the DNA TGTGCCAGCAGCCCGGGACAGGGCCCGGGCACTGAAGCTTTCTTT. This sequence encodes CASSPGQGPGTEAFF.

This clonotype showed up just a few times. The CDR3 coding sequence is TGCAGCGTTTCAGGGGGGGGGGCTTACGAGCAGTACTTC. Translated: CSVSGGGAYEQYF. The chain recombines TRBV29-1 with TRBJ2-7; perhaps D is TRBD1 or TRBD2 (7 bases each). Germline V gene data show CDR1 as SQVTM and CDR2 as ANQGSEA. This CDR3 is 13 amino acids long. Trimming cost V 5 bases and J 4 bases, with 15 bases left between them.

The rearrangement links TRBV12-3 or TRBV12-4 to TRBJ1-2; 8 nucleotides align to TRBD1. The CDR3 has 15 residues. The ends lost 5 bases at V and 4 bases at J; junction bases unmatched: 9. The CDR3 DNA is TGTGCCAGCAGTACCTTGACAGGGGTGGGCTATGGCTACACCTTC. Its protein is CASSTLTGVGYGYTF.

The rearrangement joins TRBV9 to TRBJ2-7; 11 nucleotides align to TRBD2. Germline V gene lookup returns CDR1 SGDLS and CDR2 YYNGEE. The ends lost 4 bases at V and 1 base at J; junction bases unmatched: 4. This CDR3 contains 15 residues. CDR3 nucleotides: TGTGCCAGCAGCATGGGACTAGCGGAATCCTACGAGCAGTACTTC. Translated: CASSMGLAESYEQYF.

This clonotype was found a few times. V gene TRBV10-3 combines with J gene TRBJ2-3, with D hard to call. The V end was cut by 3 bases, the J end by 0 bases, with 10 bases between. CDR1 and CDR2 from the germline V gene are ENHRY and SYGVKD. The CDR3 totals 15 residues. The CDR3 is CAISDPNLSTDTQYF. The CDR3 DNA reads as TGTGCCATCAGTGACCCCAACCTGAGCACAGATACGCAGTATTTT.

This clonotype showed up just a few times. CDR3 DNA: TGTGCCAGCAGCAAAGCTACGGGTGGTCGCTGGGGCTACACCTTC. Translation gives CASSKATGGRWGYTF. The V gene is TRBV21-1, the J gene TRBJ1-2. TRBV21-1 is a documented pseudogene. The CDR3 has 15 amino acids.

V usage is TRBV7-9 and J usage is TRBJ1-2; 8 bases agree with TRBD1. Germline-derived CDR1 and CDR2 are SEHNR and FQNEAQ (reference sequence). V dropped 7 bases and J dropped 2; count of bases not matched to a gene: 6. The CDR3 loop spans 14 amino acids. Written as DNA, the CDR3 is TGTGCCAGCATCCAGGGGGCAGCCAACTATGGCTACACCTTC. Translating gives CASIQGAANYGYTF. Looking up the rest from reference TRBV7-9 and TRBJ1-2 gives the full variable domain: DTGVSQNPRHKITKRGQNVTFRCDPISEHNRLYWYRQTLGQGPEFLTYFQNEAQLEKSRLLSDRFSAERPKGSFSTLEIQRTEQGDSAMYLCASIQGAANYGYTFGSGTRLTVV.

The sample holds a few counts of this clonotype. The genes are TRBV7-2 and TRBJ2-3, with 13 bases identical to TRBD2. The CDR3 sequence is 17 residues long. Germline CDR1 reads SGHTA; CDR2 reads FQGNSA. V shed 2 bases, J shed 3 bases, and the junction held 5 bases outside the gene matches. CDR3 bases: TGTGCCAGCAGCTTATCCAGGACTAGCGGGGGTACAGATACGCAGTATTTT. It translates to CASSLSRTSGGTDTQYF.

The table lists this clonotype with a few counts. CDR3 protein: CASSPLSQPQHF. CDR3 DNA: TGTGCCAGCAGCCCCCTTAGTCAGCCCCAGCATTTT. The gene calls are TRBV7-9 and TRBJ1-5; D unresolved. The CDR3 has 12 amino acids. CDR1 is SEHNR and CDR2 is FQNEAQ in the germline V gene (reference sequence). Trimming pared 5 bases from V and 6 bases from J, leaving 8 bases between.

The CDR3 DNA reads TGTGCCAGCAGAATTTTCACCCGGGACATTCCCACCATATATTTT. This gives the protein CASRIFTRDIPTIYF. The chain links TRBV5-6 to TRBJ1-3; weak D call: TRBD1 (6 bases). The V end was cut by 5 bases, the J end by 9 bases, with 21 bases between. Germline CDR1 and CDR2: SGHDT and YYEEEE. CDR3 size: 15 residues.

This clonotype appeared many times. The chain combines TRBV20-1 with TRBJ1-1, with D perhaps TRBD1 (6 bases). V dropped 3 bases and J dropped 6 bases, with 17 bases sitting between them. The CDR3 spans 14 residues. Germline V gene data show CDR1 as DFQATT and CDR2 as SNEGSKA (reference sequence). In nucleotides, the CDR3 is TGCAGTGCTAGGGGCTTCAGGGGAGTCGCTGAAGCTTTCTTT. Translation gives CSARGFRGVAEAFF.

This clonotype was detected many times. CDR3 coding DNA: TGCGCCAGCAGCCAGGTTACTAGCGCCCGCACAGATACGCAGTATTTT. It translates to CASSQVTSARTDTQYF. This chain joins TRBV4-3 and TRBJ2-3, with TRBD2 matching 7 bases. V shed 3 bases, J shed 1 base, and the junction held 7 bases outside the gene matches. This CDR3 comprises 16 residues. Per germline, CDR1 LGHNA and CDR2 YSLEER.

This rearrangement joins TRBV6-1 to TRBJ2-3; D not certain. The CDR3 consists of 14 residues. The germline gives CDR1 MNHNS, CDR2 SASEGT. The V gene lost 5 bases and the J gene lost 1 base, with 10 bases spanning the gap. The CDR3 DNA reads as TGTGCCAGCAGTCCCGTCACACGCACAGATACGCAGTATTTT. Protein product: CASSPVTRTDTQYF.

This clonotype came up many times. The gene calls are TRBV20-1 and TRBJ2-2, with D possibly TRBD2 on 5 matching bases. V lost 3 bases to trimming and J lost 7 bases, with 9 bases between them. This CDR3 spans 12 amino acids. Germline V gene lookup returns CDR1 DFQATT and CDR2 SNEGSKA (reference sequence). CDR3 in amino acids: CSASAEGGELFF. In nucleotides, the CDR3 is TGCAGTGCTAGCGCCGAGGGCGGGGAGCTGTTTTTT.

The rearrangement joins TRBV10-3 to TRBJ2-5; perhaps TRBD2 as D (5 bases). From germline, CDR1 is ENHRY and CDR2 SYGVKD. The length of the CDR3 is 15 residues. Trimming took 7 bases from V and 5 from J, leaving 20 bases between them. This chain's CDR3 is CAINRGGSVSETQYF. The CDR3 DNA follows: TGTGCCATCAACCGCGGAGGATCTGTCTCTGAGACCCAGTACTTC.

V and J are TRBV5-1 and TRBJ2-7; D may be TRBD1 or TRBD2 (6 bases each). The V end lost 0 bases, the J end lost 5 bases, and 15 bases lay between the germline ends. CDR3 length: 15 residues. CDR1 SGHRS and CDR2 YFSETQ come from the germline V gene. The CDR3: CASSLELGGRNEQYF. Written as DNA, the CDR3 is TGCGCCAGCAGCTTGGAGCTAGGGGGGAGAAACGAGCAGTACTTC.

The chain carries TRBV5-5 and TRBJ1-3; a possible D gene is TRBD1 (5 bases). The CDR3 has 16 residues. Germline lookup yields CDR1 SGHKS and CDR2 YYEKEE (reference sequence). V was trimmed by 0 bases and J by 2 bases, leaving 12 bases between them. CDR3 DNA sequence: TGTGCCAGCAGCTTGGCTCAGGGTAGAGCTGGAAACACCATATATTTT. Translated: CASSLAQGRAGNTIYF.

The chain carries TRBV19 and TRBJ1-5, with unresolved D. V shed 5 bases and J shed 4 bases, with 12 bases lying between them. There are 14 residues in the CDR3. CDR1 and CDR2 from the germline V gene are LNHDA and SQIVND (reference sequence). CDR3: CASSPNTANQPQHF. The CDR3 coding sequence is TGTGCCAGTAGTCCAAACACAGCAAATCAGCCCCAGCATTTT.